Following are 17 T cell receptor beta chains from one sample sequenced in a study of T cell responses to AZD1222 COVID-19 vaccine. TCRdb's copy holds only in-frame clones and misses some; the assay was immunoSEQ multiplex PCR. The data show 80,000 to 100,000 clones, 85% to 90% seen once. Here the sequenced sample was peripheral blood, taken on day 0 of AZD1222 vaccination. The receptor set was obtained from an adult in good health.

The rearrangement joins TRBV27 to TRBJ2-1; possibly TRBD1 for D (5 bases). Germline lookup yields CDR1 MNHEY and CDR2 SMNVEV (reference sequence). The CDR3 sequence is 16 residues long. With 6 bases removed from V and 1 base from J, the gap between germline ends came to 16 bases. CDR3 residues: CASRSYGADSYNEQFF. In DNA, the CDR3 is TGTGCCAGCAGATCCTATGGGGCGGATTCCTACAATGAGCAGTTCTTC.

The rearrangement uses TRBV28 and TRBJ1-4, with D possibly being TRBD1 (5 bases). Germline CDR1 and CDR2: MDHEN and SYDVKM. The CDR3 is 16 amino acids. The germline V and J ends were trimmed by 1 base and 4 bases, with 13 bases remaining between them. The CDR3 region has the DNA TGTGCCAGCAGTTTATTCGCGGGGGGGAGTAATGAAAAACTGTTTTTT. As protein: CASSLFAGGSNEKLFF.

The rearrangement joins TRBV11-2 to TRBJ1-2; D is ambiguous. Trimming removed 5 bases at V and 0 bases at J, with 7 bases between. The CDR3 contains 13 residues. CDR1 is SGHAT and CDR2 is FQNNGV in the germline V gene. The CDR3 DNA follows: TGTGCCAGCAGCAGGGTGCCTAACTATGGCTACACCTTC. Its translation: CASSRVPNYGYTF.

The V call is TRBV7-9, the J call TRBJ2-5, with 10 bases identical to TRBD2. The germline gives CDR1 SEHNR, CDR2 FQNEAQ (reference sequence). Losses at the gene ends were 5 bases for V and 9 bases for J; bases not matched to a gene: 15. The CDR3 runs to 16 residues. The CDR3 sequence: CASSLPTSGAPRAQYF. DNA for the CDR3: TGTGCCAGCAGCCTACCCACTAGCGGGGCCCCCAGGGCCCAGTACTTC.

The genes are TRBV7-3 and TRBJ1-1; a weak D match, TRBD1 (6 bases). The germline gives CDR1 SGHTA, CDR2 FQGTGA. CDR3 size: 15 residues. Trimming removed 7 bases from V and 6 bases from J, with 21 bases in between. CDR3 protein: CASTFTQQGYPEAFF. The CDR3 DNA reads as TGTGCCAGCACCTTTACACAACAGGGTTACCCTGAAGCTTTCTTT.

The rearrangement uses TRBV27 and TRBJ2-1, with 14 bases lining up with TRBD2. V lost 5 bases, J lost 6 bases, and 9 bases stayed unmatched. This CDR3 has 17 residues. Germline V gene data show CDR1 as MNHEY and CDR2 as SMNVEV (reference sequence). The CDR3 protein is CASSPLGTSGRANEQFF. In DNA, the CDR3 is TGTGCCAGCAGTCCCCTTGGGACTAGCGGGAGAGCCAATGAGCAGTTCTTC.

The chain uses TRBV7-7 and TRBJ2-5; 12 nucleotides align to TRBD1. The CDR3 has 15 amino acids. The V and J ends lost 5 bases and 5 bases, in that order; junction bases with no gene match: 6. Germline CDR1 reads SSHAT; CDR2 reads FNYEAQ (reference sequence). The DNA of the CDR3 is TGTGCCAGCAGCCCGGGACAGGGGGCTTGGGAGACCCAGTACTTC. Translating gives CASSPGQGAWETQYF.

The CDR3 loop is CASSPDSSYNSPLHF. The CDR3 DNA is TGTGCCAGCAGCCCGGACAGCTCCTATAATTCACCCCTCCACTTT. The chain has TRBV5-5 and TRBJ1-6, with D maybe TRBD1 (6 bases). Germline CDR1 reads SGHKS; CDR2 reads YYEKEE (reference sequence). The CDR3 spans 15 residues. V lost 4 bases and J lost 0, with 8 bases in between. Full variable domain (outside the CDR3, taken from reference TRBV5-5 and TRBJ1-6): DAGVTQSPTHLIKTRGQQVTLRCSPISGHKSVSWYQQVLGQGPQFIFQYYEKEERGRGNFPDRFSARQFPNYSSELNVNALLLGDSALYLCASSPDSSYNSPLHFGNGTRLTVT.

This clone came up once. The chain couples TRBV11-3 to TRBJ2-7; D is tentatively TRBD1 or TRBD2 (5 bases each). Germline lookup yields CDR1 SGHNT and CDR2 YENEEA. V gave up 11 bases and J gave up 2 bases, with 19 bases separating them. CDR3 length: 14 residues. CDR3 in DNA: TGTGCCGGCCTCCCTTTGGGGACCCCCTACGAGCAGTACTTC. The encoded protein is CAGLPLGTPYEQYF.

This clone was found once. This chain joins TRBV28 and TRBJ2-2, with 7 bases aligning to TRBD2. This CDR3 comprises 14 residues. Germline CDR1 MDHEN, CDR2 SYDVKM. V shed 6 bases, J shed 6 bases, and the junction held 7 bases outside the gene matches. This CDR3 reads CASSWGGVAGELFF. CDR3 DNA sequence: TGTGCCAGCAGCTGGGGGGGAGTCGCCGGGGAGCTGTTTTTT.

This chain joins TRBV3-1 (or the pseudogene TRBV3-2) and TRBJ2-1; TRBD2 matches 10 bases. The CDR3 consists of 14 residues. CDR1 is LGHDT and CDR2 is YNNKEL in the germline V gene (reference sequence). V was clipped by 4 bases and J by 10 bases; unmatched bases: 7. This chain's CDR3 is CASSPGRTSGEQFF. As DNA, the CDR3 is TGTGCCAGCAGCCCTGGTAGGACTAGCGGAGAGCAGTTCTTC.

This chain links TRBV5-4 with TRBJ1-1; no firm D call. Between the trimmed V and J ends, which lost 7 bases and 0 bases, there was a span of 10 bases. The germline V gene encodes CDR1 SGHNT and CDR2 YYREEE (reference sequence). This CDR3 is built from 13 residues. CDR3 sequence: CASSTPVNTEAFF. The DNA for the CDR3 is TGTGCCAGCTCAACCCCTGTGAACACTGAAGCTTTCTTT. Full variable domain (outside the CDR3, taken from reference TRBV5-4 and TRBJ1-1): ETGVTQSPTHLIKTRGQQVTLRCSSQSGHNTVSWYQQALGQGPQFIFQYYREEENGRGNFPPRFSGLQFPNYSSELNVNALELDDSALYLCASSTPVNTEAFFGQGTRLTVV.

This clone was detected once. This chain uses TRBV5-4 with TRBJ1-2, with 9 bases matching TRBD1. CDR3 length: 17 residues. Losses at the gene ends were 4 bases for V and 0 bases for J; bases not matched to a gene: 10. Germline CDR1 SGHNT, CDR2 YYREEE (reference sequence). CDR3: CASSKGTGSISNYGYTF. The CDR3, as DNA: TGTGCCAGCAGCAAGGGGACAGGGAGTATTTCTAACTATGGCTACACCTTC.

This clone came up once. This chain joins TRBV23-1 and TRBJ1-2, with D maybe TRBD1 (6 bases). TRBV23-1 is marked as an open reading frame, function uncertain. This CDR3 is 16 amino acids long. V was pared by 4 bases and J by 7 bases, with 22 bases between. CDR3 residues: CASSPPGWGGPSGYTF. The DNA of the CDR3 is TGCGCCAGCAGTCCGCCCGGTTGGGGGGGGCCATCTGGCTACACCTTC.

Details on this clone: At one boundary the junction diverges from the germline segment, which might be a read error. The V and J genes are TRBV5-1 and TRBJ2-2, with D perhaps matching TRBD1 (6 bases). This CDR3 is 15 amino acids long. Germline V gene lookup returns CDR1 SGHRS and CDR2 YFSETQ. CDR3 coding DNA: TGCGCCAGCACCTTGGGGACATCGAACACCGGGGAGCTGTTTTTT. This gives the protein CASTLGTSNTGELFF.

The genes are TRBV4-2 and TRBJ1-5, with D uncertain. The ends were cut back, 5 bases at V and 4 bases at J, with 9 bases in the middle. Germline CDR1 is LGHNA and CDR2 is YNFKEQ. CDR3 length: 13 amino acids. CDR3 amino acids: CASSYTANQPQHF. CDR3 DNA sequence: TGTGCCAGCAGCTATACAGCAAATCAGCCCCAGCATTTT.

The chain couples TRBV27 to TRBJ2-3; 8 positions agree with TRBD2. The CDR3 runs to 19 residues. CDR1 and CDR2 from the germline V gene are MNHEY and SMNVEV (reference sequence). V was pared by 6 bases and J by 0 bases, with 17 bases of the junction left unmatched. The CDR3 sequence: CASRHYGRGGLESTDTQYF. The CDR3 coding sequence is TGTGCCAGCAGACACTATGGCCGGGGGGGCCTCGAGAGCACAGATACGCAGTATTTT.